This T cell receptor (beta chain) was sequenced for a study of regulatory T cells in long-lasting Graves disease. The overall study: Newly diagnosed Graves' patients had under 3 months of antithyroid drugs.

This clonotype was seen ten or more times. Noted time point: newly diagnosed GD, antithyroid drugs for less than 3 months. Preparation of the TCR library used RNA extracted from PBMCs. The authors diagnosed Graves' disease using American Thyroid Association guidelines. CDR3 length equals 14 residues. Germline assignment: CDR1 GTSNPN and CDR2 SVGIG (reference sequence). Between the trimmed V and J ends, which lost 1 base and 4 bases, there was a span of 13 bases. Relying on iRepertoire HTBI primers and Arm-PCR of CDR3 regions, the team built TCR beta libraries. TCRdb called the multiplex PCR reads again in MiXCR, with one record for every CDR3 protein. The data hold 450,000 to 700,000 distinct CDR3 sequences, with roughly 14% observed a single time. These same records also appear under a second study, on T cells in Graves' hyperthyroidism and ophthalmopathy.

This receptor was identified in a man under 40 with Graves disease. The starting material was peripheral blood mononuclear cells (PBMCs), obtained at new diagnosis, from a patient treated with antithyroid drugs. V usage is TRBV30 and J usage is TRBJ1-2; D not certain. CDR3 in amino acids: CAWSATGPVYGYTF. The DNA for the CDR3 is TGTGCCTGGAGTGCCACCGGACCGGTCTATGGCTACACCTTC.